A selection of T cell receptor beta chains follows, all from one sample in a study of blood T cell repertoires in COVID-19. Clones were read by immunoSEQ multiplex PCR, and TCRdb kept only the in-frame ones, dropping some. The sample contains just over 300,000 clones, roughly 89% of which appear only once. Sequencing input: peripheral blood. Receptors were obtained from a woman aged 25 to 39 with COVID-19, enrolled during active disease. CDR3s include the opening cysteine and the closing phenylalanine or tryptophan. A D gene is named only where the DNA matches it firmly. Clone size is given for some rows only: seen once, a few or many times, or a class if the clone is expanded.

size	D	V	J	DNA	CDR3
.	.	TRBV6-5	TRBJ1-3	TGTGCCAGCAGCTCGACGGGGTTCATTGGAAACACCATATATTTT	CASSSTGFIGNTIYF
.	TRBD1	TRBV25-1	TRBJ1-3	TGTGCCAGCAGTGGAATAGGACAGGGAGGGTATGGAAACACCATATATTTT	CASSGIGQGGYGNTIYF
once	TRBD1	TRBV2	TRBJ1-5	TGTGCCAGCACCGACAGGGTTCAGCCCCAGCATTTT	CASTDRVQPQHF
.	.	TRBV6-6	TRBJ2-3	TGTGCCAGCACCCTTAGCACAGATACGCAGTATTTT	CASTLSTDTQYF
once	TRBD2	TRBV10-3	TRBJ2-1	TGTGCCATCAAGCCTAGCGGGGGGGCCGGGAATGAGCAGTTCTTC	CAIKPSGGAGNEQFF
.	.	TRBV30	TRBJ1-4	TGTGCCTGGAGTGGGGTCACAGATGAAAAACTGTTTTTT	CAWSGVTDEKLFF
.	.	TRBV2	TRBJ1-6	TGTGCCAGCAAAGTCGAGTCGCTCGTCCATTCACCCCTCCACTTT	CASKVESLVHSPLHF
.	.	TRBV6-5	TRBJ1-4	TGTGCCAGCCGGAGGGGGGGGACGACTAATGAAAAACTGTTTTTT	CASRRGGTTNEKLFF
.	.	TRBV6-2/TRBV6-3	TRBJ1-2	TGTGCCAGCAGTTACACAGGGCCAAGAGATGGCTACACCTTC	CASSYTGPRDGYTF
.	.	TRBV29-1	TRBJ1-1	TGCAGCGTTGATGGTCGACGGGGGATATTAGCCGAAGCTTTCTTT	CSVDGRRGILAEAFF
.	.	TRBV5-4	TRBJ1-2	TGTGCCAGCAGCTTCGAGGGCGAGTATGGCTACACCTTC	CASSFEGEYGYTF
.	.	TRBV4-3	TRBJ2-1	TGCGCCAGCAGCCAAGACTGGAGCTCCTACAATGAGCAGTTCTTC	CASSQDWSSYNEQFF
.	.	TRBV6-5	TRBJ2-2	TGTGCCAGCAGTTACAGCCTGAACACCGGGGAGCTGTTTTTT	CASSYSLNTGELFF
.	.	TRBV21-1	TRBJ2-7	TGTGCCAGACATCCAGGACTCTCTTATTCCTACGAGCAGTACTTC	CARHPGLSYSYEQYF
.	TRBD1	TRBV9	TRBJ1-1	TGTGCCAGCAGCGGTGGGGACAGGGGGCTTGTGAACACTGAAGCTTTCTTT	CASSGGDRGLVNTEAFF
.	.	TRBV19	TRBJ1-3	TGTGCCAGTAGTATTTACGCGGGGCCAGGAAACACCATATATTTT	CASSIYAGPGNTIYF
.	TRBD1	TRBV28	TRBJ1-2	TGTGCCGTCAGACAGGGGGTTTATGGCTACACCTTC	CAVRQGVYGYTF
.	TRBD1	TRBV5-6	TRBJ1-6	TGTGCCAGCAGCTTCACAGGGGGGTTTTCACCCCTCCACTTT	CASSFTGGFSPLHF
.	TRBD1	TRBV7-9	TRBJ1-1	TGTGCCAGCAGCTCGGACAGGGGGCGTCACACTGAAGCTTTCTTT	CASSSDRGRHTEAFF
.	.	TRBV11-2	TRBJ2-7	TGTGCCAGCAGCTTTCATGGGACATCCCTCTCCTACGAGCAGTACTTC	CASSFHGTSLSYEQYF
.	.	TRBV7-9	TRBJ1-1	TGTGCCAGCAGCTTGAGTCAGGGAAACACTGAAGCTTTCTTT	CASSLSQGNTEAFF
.	TRBD1	TRBV5-6	TRBJ1-1	TGTGCCAGCGCCCCAGGGGGTGCAACTGAAGCTTTCTTT	CASAPGGATEAFF
.	.	TRBV27	TRBJ2-1	TGTGCCAGCTCTAGCGCAGGGTTTGAGCAGTTCTTC	CASSSAGFEQFF
.	TRBD1	TRBV6-5	TRBJ1-4	TGTGCCAGCAGGACAGGGGTGGCTGAAAAACTGTTTTTT	CASRTGVAEKLFF
.	TRBD2	TRBV4-2	TRBJ2-2	TGTGCCAGCACCCCAGCGGGGGGGTATGGGGAGCTGTTTTTT	CASTPAGGYGELFF
.	.	TRBV20-1	TRBJ1-2	TGCAGTGCTAGTGCAGGGTCGAACTATGGCTACACCTTC	CSASAGSNYGYTF
.	.	TRBV6-2/TRBV6-3	TRBJ1-1	TGTGCCAGCAGTGACCTCGGGACATCTATGAACACTGAAGCTTTCTTT	CASSDLGTSMNTEAFF
.	.	TRBV5-4	TRBJ2-2	TGTGCTTCGCGTGTAACAGGGATGGCCGGGGAGCTGTTTTTT	CASRVTGMAGELFF
.	TRBD1	TRBV7-9	TRBJ1-5	TGTGCCAGCAGTTTTGGGCAGGGGGCGAGGCAGCCCCAGCATTTT	CASSFGQGARQPQHF
.	TRBD1	TRBV18	TRBJ1-1	TGTGCCAGCTCACTAACCGGGACAGCGAACACTGAAGCTTTCTTT	CASSLTGTANTEAFF